Listed below are T cell receptor beta chains from one sample, sequenced in a study of cytomegalovirus exposure and HLA in healthy donors. Assay: immunoSEQ multiplex PCR; the TCRdb copy retains only in-frame clones and omits some. In the table there are more than 140,000 clones, 60% to 80% of which are singletons. Material for sequencing was PBMCs. The origin of the receptors is a male donor in good health and CMV-seronegative. Each CDR3 is given with its conserved first and last residue. The D gene is left open where the match is weak. Expanded clones get a size class; other rows say once, few or many, or leave the size out.

D,length,size,V,J,CDR3,DNA
-,18,-,TRBV29-1,TRBJ1-2,CSVVPDTSQGSREDGYTF,TGCAGCGTTGTCCCAGATACCTCCCAGGGGTCCCGTGAGGATGGCTACACCTTC
TRBD1,19,-,TRBV4-2,TRBJ1-5,CASSPRTTTGGGLEQPQHF,TGTGCCAGCAGTCCTAGGACCACGACAGGGGGAGGGTTAGAACAGCCCCAGCATTTT
TRBD1,17,-,TRBV5-1,TRBJ2-7,CASSSIFPGTGGNEQYF,TGCGCCAGCAGCTCCATTTTCCCGGGGACAGGGGGTAACGAGCAGTACTTC
TRBD2,16,few,TRBV4-3,TRBJ2-7,CASSQGSSGEFYEQYF,TGCGCCAGCAGCCAAGGTTCTAGCGGGGAATTCTACGAGCAGTACTTC
-,14,-,TRBV18,TRBJ2-2,CASSPPRVAGELFF,TGTGCCAGCTCACCACCGAGAGTCGCCGGGGAGCTGTTTTTT
-,14,few,TRBV7-9,TRBJ1-1,CSSSYAPRGTEAFF,TGTTCCAGCAGCTACGCCCCCCGGGGCACTGAAGCTTTCTTT
-,15,once,TRBV18,TRBJ1-5,CASSPPEGLGQPQHF,TGTGCCAGCTCACCACCGGAGGGTTTAGGTCAGCCCCAGCATTTT
-,14,-,TRBV27,TRBJ1-5,CASSPDNGNQPQHF,TGTGCCAGCAGCCCCGACAACGGCAATCAGCCCCAGCATTTT
-,16,few,TRBV6-4,TRBJ2-1,CASSEGEASAYNEQFF,TGTGCCAGCAGTGAGGGAGAGGCTAGCGCCTACAATGAGCAGTTCTTC
-,15,-,TRBV5-1,TRBJ1-2,CASSLAPGEGYGYTF,TGCGCCAGCAGCTTGGCTCCCGGGGAAGGCTATGGCTACACCTTC
-,12,-,TRBV2,TRBJ1-5,CASSSGYQPQHF,TGTGCCAGCAGTTCGGGTTACCAGCCCCAGCATTTT
TRBD2,15,-,TRBV15,TRBJ2-7,CATSSPIAGVREQYF,TGTGCCACCAGCAGCCCAATCGCGGGAGTTCGGGAGCAGTACTTC
TRBD1,19,-,TRBV7-9,TRBJ2-2,CASSRGQGAIFSRAGELFF,TGTGCCAGCAGCCGCGGACAGGGGGCAATATTTTCTCGGGCCGGGGAGCTGTTTTTT
TRBD1,14,-,TRBV27,TRBJ1-1,CASSPGQGGAEAFF,TGTGCCAGCAGTCCCGGACAGGGGGGAGCTGAAGCTTTCTTT
-,18,-,TRBV28,TRBJ1-3,CASSLARQKLNSGNTIYF,TGTGCCAGCAGTTTAGCCAGACAGAAACTGAACTCTGGAAACACCATATATTTT
-,14,-,TRBV7-9,TRBJ1-6,CASSQGTGNSPLHF,TGTGCCAGCAGCCAAGGAACAGGGAATTCACCCCTCCACTTT
-,15,few,TRBV6-6,TRBJ1-4,CASTTQYGSDEKLFF,TGTGCCAGCACCACCCAATACGGGTCGGATGAAAAACTGTTTTTT